This T cell receptor beta chain was recorded in a study of CD8 T cells in Susac syndrome. Study-level points and caveats: The study recognized that the number of individuals in its TCR sequencing and HLA analysis was relatively small.

CDR1 is SGDLS, CDR2 YYNGEE, per germline. V lost 7 bases and J 4 bases, leaving 23 bases between the germline ends. This CDR3 is 17 amino acids long. Comment on this clonotype: The target antigen is unknown.

Reverse transcription used about 0.5 to 1 ug RNA and random hexamers. TCRdb reanalysed the immunoSEQ multiplex PCR reads using MiXCR and keeps one entry per CDR3 protein. The sample includes about 300,000 distinct CDR3 sequences, about 89% of them seen just once. The clonotype was recovered from a human donor with multiple sclerosis. Sample: CD8+ T cells from PBMCs. The rearrangement joins TRBV9 to TRBJ1-4; D remains ambiguous. CDR3 bases: TGTGCCAGCTCACACCCCATTCGTTGGCAGCATAATGAAAAACTGTTTTTT. Amino acid sequence: CASSHPIRWQHNEKLFF.